Below, 27 T cell receptor beta chains from the same sample are listed, as sequenced in a study of identical twins. MiXCR, run by TCRdb on the 5' RACE reads, gives a single entry per CDR3 protein. Among hundreds of thousands of distinct CDR3 sequences listed, 8.5% to 9% were seen once. This same sample was also taken into another study, of yellow fever vaccine responses in identical twins.

The sequenced material came from PBMCs. Receptor source: a woman aged 18-35 years in good health.

This clonotype has ten or more counts. The chain combines TRBV9 with TRBJ1-5, with D possibly matching TRBD1 (6 bases). This CDR3 spans 14 amino acids. Germline assignment: CDR1 SGDLS and CDR2 YYNGEE. The V gene lost 3 bases and the J gene lost 5 bases, with 12 bases spanning the gap. The CDR3 region is CASSAGQTDQPQHF. CDR3 in DNA: TGTGCCAGCAGCGCCGGACAGACCGATCAGCCCCAGCATTTT.

The table lists this clonotype with a few counts. The rearrangement uses TRBV15 and TRBJ2-2; 10 nucleotides line up with TRBD1. J gave up 5 bases and V 0 bases, and 3 bases lay outside the gene matches. The CDR3 runs to 16 residues. Germline-derived CDR1 and CDR2 are LNHNV and YYDKDF (reference sequence). CDR3: CATSRDGTGVTGELFF. The CDR3 nucleotides are TGTGCCACCAGCAGAGACGGGACAGGGGTTACCGGGGAGCTGTTTTTT.

This chain links TRBV5-1 with TRBJ2-1, with a weak D call TRBD1 (5 bases). Trimming took 2 bases from V and 4 from J, leaving 10 bases between them. The CDR3 contains 14 residues. Looked up from germline, CDR1 is SGHRS and CDR2 is YFSETQ. The CDR3 nucleotides read TGCGCCAGCAGCTTAAACAGGAATTACAATGAGCAGTTCTTC. Its translation: CASSLNRNYNEQFF.

The chain uses TRBV20-1 and TRBJ2-1; possible D gene TRBD1, 5 bases. Per the germline V gene, CDR1 is DFQATT and CDR2 is SNEGSKA (reference sequence). This CDR3 comprises 16 residues. V dropped 0 bases and J dropped 8 bases, with 20 bases sitting between them. The CDR3, as DNA: TGCAGTGCTAGAGATCATTGGGGCAGGGTAGGTGATGAGCAGTTCTTC. Protein: CSARDHWGRVGDEQFF.

This clonotype was observed many times. The J gene is TRBJ1-1, the V gene TRBV12-3 or TRBV12-4; 7 positions match TRBD1. The CDR3 consists of 15 residues. J was trimmed by 1 base and V by 6 bases; bases with no gene match: 8. CDR3 sequence reads: CASSPRTGQNTEAFF. The CDR3 DNA is TGTGCCAGCAGCCCCCGGACAGGACAGAACACTGAAGCTTTCTTT.

J is TRBJ2-3 and V is TRBV27, with 12 bases matching TRBD2. This CDR3 is built from 14 residues. V lost 4 bases, J lost 7 bases, and 3 bases stayed unmatched. Germline V gene sequence: CDR1 MNHEY, CDR2 SMNVEV (reference sequence). The CDR3 sequence: CASSSGLAGNTQYF. In DNA, the CDR3 is TGTGCCAGCAGTTCCGGACTAGCGGGAAATACGCAGTATTTT.

This clonotype was observed many times. The rearrangement links TRBV25-1 to TRBJ2-1; perhaps TRBD2 as D (6 bases). CDR3 length: 17 amino acids. V lost 4 bases and J 0 bases, leaving 16 bases between the germline ends. Germline CDR1 MGHDK, CDR2 SYGVNS. CDR3 residues: CASSAYSGPRSYNEQFF. CDR3 bases: TGTGCCAGCAGTGCTTATAGCGGACCCCGCTCCTACAATGAGCAGTTCTTC.

This clonotype occurred a few times. J is TRBJ2-1 and V is TRBV10-3; tentatively, D is TRBD2 (7 bases). V shed 2 bases and J shed 4 bases, with 12 bases lying between them. CDR1 is ENHRY, CDR2 SYGVKD, per germline. The CDR3 consists of 15 residues. The CDR3 coding sequence is TGTGCCATCAGTGAGCCCGGGGGGCAGTACAATGAGCAGTTCTTC. This translates into CAISEPGGQYNEQFF.

This chain connects TRBV28 to TRBJ2-4; 12 bases fit TRBD2. Trimming took 3 bases from V and 8 from J; bases not matched to a gene: 5. The CDR3 contains 15 residues. The germline V gene encodes CDR1 MDHEN and CDR2 SYDVKM. The CDR3 sequence is CASSLGRLAGDIQYF. As DNA, the CDR3 is TGTGCCAGCAGTTTGGGGCGACTAGCGGGAGACATTCAGTACTTC.

The chain recombines TRBV20-1 with TRBJ2-3; D remains ambiguous. Germline lookup yields CDR1 DFQATT and CDR2 SNEGSKA (reference sequence). The V end was cut by 0 bases, the J end by 3 bases, with 13 bases between. The CDR3 runs 15 residues. The CDR3 sequence is CSARDSSLWTDTQYF. In DNA form, the CDR3 reads TGCAGTGCTAGAGATTCTTCTTTGTGGACAGATACGCAGTATTTT.

Points on this clonotype: This sequence may be a read error, since a much larger clone differs from it by one base. The chain joins TRBV27 to TRBJ2-5; no firm D call. This CDR3 has 13 residues. The germline gives CDR1 MNHEY, CDR2 SMNVEV (reference sequence). The V end lost 2 bases, the J end lost 0 bases, and 4 bases lay between the germline ends. The CDR3 bases are TGTGCCAGCAGTTTACAGGACCAAGAGACCCAGTACTTC. Amino acid sequence: CASSLQDQETQYF.

V usage is TRBV20-1 and J usage is TRBJ2-3; D is unresolved. Trimming pared 2 bases from V and 4 bases from J, leaving 10 bases between. The CDR3 extends over 13 amino acids. CDR1 and CDR2 from the germline V gene are DFQATT and SNEGSKA (reference sequence). The CDR3 sequence is CSARIFSADTQYF. Written as DNA, the CDR3 is TGCAGTGCTAGAATCTTCTCGGCAGATACGCAGTATTTT.

The chain recombines TRBV6-2 or TRBV6-3 with TRBJ2-1; 9 bases are a match to TRBD1. J gave up 6 bases and V 2 bases, and 5 bases lay outside the gene matches. Looked up from germline, CDR1 is MNHEY and CDR2 is SVGEGT. This CDR3 is 15 amino acids long. CDR3 in amino acids: CASSYPSTGGNEQFF. CDR3 nucleotide sequence: TGTGCCAGCAGTTACCCCTCGACAGGGGGCAATGAGCAGTTCTTC.

This clonotype was seen only a few times. The rearrangement uses TRBV6-4 and TRBJ2-7; a possible D gene is TRBD1 (5 bases). V dropped 0 bases and J dropped 6 bases, with 18 bases sitting between them. In germline, CDR1 is MRHNA, CDR2 SNTAGT. This CDR3 comprises 16 residues. CDR3 region: CASSDSGWGPRCEQYF. CDR3 nucleotides: TGTGCCAGCAGTGACTCGGGTTGGGGCCCGCGGTGCGAGCAGTACTTC.

This clonotype appeared many times. V gene TRBV12-3 or TRBV12-4 combines with J gene TRBJ2-7, with TRBD2 matching 11 bases. With V trimmed by 6 bases and J by 4 bases, 8 bases remained unmatched. This CDR3 region has 15 residues. The DNA of the CDR3 is TGTGCCAGCAGGGGGTTGGGACTAGCGGATTACGAGCAGTACTTC. It codes for CASRGLGLADYEQYF.

The chain has TRBV6-2 or TRBV6-3 and TRBJ2-3, with D possibly matching TRBD1 (6 bases). The CDR3 has 15 amino acids. V was clipped by 7 bases and J by 4 bases, with 18 bases between them. Germline V gives CDR1 MNHEY, CDR2 SVGEGT. The CDR3 DNA is TGTGCCAGCACCCCCAGGGGTCATGGGCCAGATACGCAGTATTTT. As protein: CASTPRGHGPDTQYF.

CDR3 sequence reads: CASSQDRAGDEQYF. The CDR3 bases are TGTGCCAGCAGTCAGGACAGGGCGGGCGACGAGCAGTACTTC. V is TRBV12-3 or TRBV12-4 and J is TRBJ2-7; TRBD1 matches at 8 bases. CDR3 size: 14 residues. The J segment lost 5 bases and the V segment lost 5 bases, leaving 8 bases of the junction unmatched.

V and J are TRBV5-6 and TRBJ2-2; no clear D. In germline, CDR1 is SGHDT, CDR2 YYEEEE. The CDR3 loop spans 11 amino acids. Deletions cut 2 bases from V and 9 bases from J, with 5 bases between. CDR3 sequence: CASSFRRELFF. CDR3 nucleotides: TGTGCCAGCAGCTTCCGGCGGGAGCTGTTTTTT. Combining the CDR3 with reference TRBV5-6 and TRBJ2-2 gives the whole variable domain DAGVTQSPTHLIKTRGQQVTLRCSPKSGHDTVSWYQQALGQGPQFIFQYYEEEERQRGNFPDRFSGHQFPNYSSELNVNALLLGDSALYLCASSFRRELFFGEGSRLTVL.

The chain has TRBV7-2 and TRBJ2-6; TRBD1 agrees at 9 bases. V lost 3 bases, J lost 4 bases, and 7 bases stayed unmatched. CDR1 and CDR2 from the germline V gene are SGHTA and FQGNSA. The CDR3 totals 17 residues. The DNA for the CDR3 is TGTGCCAGCAGCTTCATACAGGGGGCGATCGGGGCCAACGTCCTGACTTTC. Protein: CASSFIQGAIGANVLTF.

The CDR3 bases are TGTGCCATAGGTTGGACAGGGAACTACGAGCAGTACTTC. As protein: CAIGWTGNYEQYF. V is TRBV10-3 and J is TRBJ2-7; the match to TRBD1 covers 8 bases. Germline values: CDR1 ENHRY, CDR2 SYGVKD. There are 13 residues in the CDR3. J was trimmed by 3 bases and V by 9 bases; bases with no gene match: 7.

This clonotype was observed many times. The CDR3 is CASSLWAANTGELFF. The DNA of the CDR3 is TGTGCCAGCAGCTTATGGGCTGCGAACACCGGGGAGCTGTTTTTT. The chain couples TRBV7-9 to TRBJ2-2; D is unclear. Trimming took off 2 bases at V and 0 bases at J, with 7 bases between the two ends. The CDR3 is made up of 15 amino acids. CDR1 is SEHNR and CDR2 is FQNEAQ in the germline V gene (reference sequence).

In its sample, this clonotype was seen a few times. The chain is built from TRBV3-1 and TRBJ1-5; D unclear. V was trimmed by 4 bases and J by 2 bases, leaving 15 bases between them. CDR3 length: 16 amino acids. Germline V gives CDR1 LGHDT, CDR2 YNNKEL (reference sequence). Here the CDR3 reads CASSPTLRYGNQPQHF. CDR3 nucleotides: TGTGCCAGCAGCCCTACGTTAAGGTACGGCAATCAGCCCCAGCATTTT.

This chain uses TRBV20-1 with TRBJ2-7; D is unresolved. Between the trimmed V and J ends, which lost 4 bases and 0 bases, there was a span of 13 bases. CDR3 length: 14 amino acids. Germline V lookup: CDR1 DFQATT, CDR2 SNEGSKA (reference sequence). The CDR3 loop reads CSANRPQISYEQYF. As DNA, the CDR3 is TGCAGTGCTAACAGACCCCAAATCTCCTACGAGCAGTACTTC.

This clonotype has more than one count but fewer than ten. The genes are TRBV5-1 and TRBJ2-7; TRBD1 aligns across 10 bases. CDR1 is SGHRS and CDR2 is YFSETQ in the germline V gene. V dropped 3 bases and J dropped 3; count of bases not matched to a gene: 3. The CDR3 totals 14 residues. CDR3 in amino acids: CASSSTGGNYEQYF. The CDR3, as DNA: TGCGCCAGCAGCTCGACAGGGGGCAACTACGAGCAGTACTTC.

The V and J genes are TRBV7-2 and TRBJ2-7; 9 bases fit TRBD1. The CDR3 totals 15 residues. V trimming: 1 base; J trimming: 2 bases; junction bases outside the gene matches: 3. CDR1 and CDR2 (germline): SGHTA, FQGNSA. DNA of the CDR3: TGTGCCAGCAGCTTAGAGGGACAGGGACCCTACGAGCAGTACTTC. This sequence encodes CASSLEGQGPYEQYF.

This chain connects TRBV6-5 to TRBJ2-2; 13 bases line up with TRBD2. The CDR3 contains 19 residues. Germline V gives CDR1 MNHEY, CDR2 SVGAGI. The ends lost 2 bases at V and 6 bases at J; junction bases unmatched: 12. CDR3 region: CASSYRAALLAGGPGELFF. Written as DNA, the CDR3 is TGTGCCAGCAGTTACAGGGCGGCCTTACTAGCGGGAGGGCCCGGGGAGCTGTTTTTT.

CDR3 amino acids: CASSLGGIRNSPLHF. The CDR3 DNA follows: TGTGCCAGCAGCTTAGGAGGTATCCGTAATTCACCCCTCCACTTT. The rearrangement joins TRBV7-9 to TRBJ1-6; no firm D call. Between the trimmed V and J ends, which lost 1 base and 6 bases, there was a span of 10 bases. The CDR3 spans 15 residues. Germline CDR1 is SEHNR and CDR2 is FQNEAQ (reference sequence).